One and the same sample provided the 11 T cell receptor beta chains below, sequenced in a study of T cell responses to AZD1222 COVID-19 vaccine (dated by TCRdb to the early 2020s). The protocol used for the library was the immunoSEQ multiplex PCR assay. Drawn from immuneACCESS, this table holds only the in-frame rearrangements with V and J called that TCRdb kept. Clones are partly lost; checked studies trace under half to an unresolved V gene and leave the rest unexplained. The sample yields around 89,000 clones; 75% to 90% were counted once. Roughly 5% of the sample lies in the top ten. The sample's time point label, in plain terms: about 28 days (+/-7) after the second vaccine dose. The starting material was peripheral blood, obtained 28 days after the second AZD1222 dose. Receptor source: an adult who received the AZD1222 COVID-19 vaccine.

This clone was seen a single time. The V and J genes are TRBV13 and TRBJ1-1; 9 bases are shared with TRBD1. The CDR3 length is 16 residues. Germline CDR1 PRHDT, CDR2 FYEKMQ (reference sequence). Trimming removed 4 bases from V and 4 bases from J; junction bases left unmatched: 10. CDR3 region: CASSSDRDRVFTEAFF. The CDR3 DNA is TGTGCCAGCAGCTCCGACCGGGACAGGGTGTTCACTGAAGCTTTCTTT.

DNA of the CDR3: TGCGCCAGCAGCTTGTCAGGGGGGAACACCGGGGAGCTGTTTTTT. This sequence encodes CASSLSGGNTGELFF. The V gene is TRBV5-1, the J gene TRBJ2-2; TRBD1 matches 7 bases. The CDR3 is 15 amino acids. Germline CDR1 reads SGHRS; CDR2 reads YFSETQ. V dropped 1 base and J dropped 1; count of bases not matched to a gene: 1. Looking up the rest from reference TRBV5-1 and TRBJ2-2 gives the full variable domain: KAGVTQTPRYLIKTRGQQVTLSCSPISGHRSVSWYQQTPGQGLQFLFEYFSETQRNKGNFPGRFSGRQFSNSRSEMNVSTLELGDSALYLCASSLSGGNTGELFFGEGSRLTVL.

The chain uses TRBV4-1 and TRBJ1-2; D may be TRBD1 (6 bases). There are 16 residues in the CDR3. V was shortened by 3 bases and J by 2 bases, with 16 bases between the two germline ends. Per germline, CDR1 MGHRA and CDR2 YSYEKL. Here the CDR3 reads CASSQFGGPLNYGYTF. The DNA of the CDR3 is TGCGCCAGCAGCCAGTTCGGGGGGCCTTTGAACTATGGCTACACCTTC.

The V call is TRBV5-1, the J call TRBJ2-1, with a possible D match to TRBD1 (5 bases). CDR1 is SGHRS, CDR2 YFSETQ, per germline. The CDR3 consists of 14 residues. V was clipped by 1 base and J by 5 bases, with 10 bases between them. The CDR3 region has the DNA TGCGCCAGCAGCTTGTGGGTGGGGCACAATGAGCAGTTCTTC. Translation: CASSLWVGHNEQFF. Based on the CDR3 plus reference TRBV5-1 and TRBJ2-1, the full variable domain is KAGVTQTPRYLIKTRGQQVTLSCSPISGHRSVSWYQQTPGQGLQFLFEYFSETQRNKGNFPGRFSGRQFSNSRSEMNVSTLELGDSALYLCASSLWVGHNEQFFGPGTRLTVL.

V is TRBV27 and J is TRBJ1-3; D ambiguous. The CDR3 spans 16 residues. The germline CDR1 and CDR2 sequences are MNHEY and SMNVEV (reference sequence). V was pared by 0 bases and J by 0 bases, with 9 bases between. The CDR3 nucleotides are TGTGCCAGCAGTTTATCCCCGGACCCCTCTGGAAACACCATATATTTT. Encoded protein: CASSLSPDPSGNTIYF.

V and J are TRBV28 and TRBJ2-5, with 8 bases matching TRBD2. The CDR3 runs to 15 residues. In germline, CDR1 is MDHEN, CDR2 SYDVKM. The V segment lost 6 bases and the J segment 5 bases; nucleotides outside the gene matches: 11. Here the CDR3 reads CASRVSGDPRETQYF. CDR3 bases: TGTGCCAGCAGGGTTAGCGGGGATCCCAGGGAGACCCAGTACTTC.

This clone was recorded only once. V and J are TRBV12-5 and TRBJ2-7; D gene unclear. CDR3 length: 12 residues. Germline V gene lookup returns CDR1 LGHNT and CDR2 FRNRAP. The V and J ends lost 0 bases and 5 bases respectively, with 5 bases between them. The CDR3 reads CASGLVRNEQYF. CDR3 nucleotide sequence: TGTGCTAGTGGTTTGGTAAGGAACGAGCAGTACTTC.

This chain connects TRBV19 to TRBJ2-2; D is possibly TRBD1 or TRBD2 (5 bases each). Trimming took off 3 bases at V and 1 base at J, with 12 bases between the two ends. Germline V gene lookup returns CDR1 LNHDA and CDR2 SQIVND (reference sequence). The CDR3 spans 16 residues. The DNA for the CDR3 is TGTGCCAGTAGTATGCTCGGGACGCTGAACACCGGGGAGCTGTTTTTT. This translates into CASSMLGTLNTGELFF.

The gene calls are TRBV19 and TRBJ2-7; weak D call: TRBD1 (6 bases). Trimming shortened V by 2 bases and J by 0 bases, and 8 bases separated the two germline ends. In germline, CDR1 is LNHDA, CDR2 SQIVND (reference sequence). The CDR3 length is 14 residues. CDR3 loop: CASSIQGSSYEQYF. The CDR3 coding sequence is TGTGCCAGTAGTATACAGGGGAGCTCCTACGAGCAGTACTTC. Based on the CDR3 plus reference TRBV19 and TRBJ2-7, the full variable domain is DGGITQSPKYLFRKEGQNVTLSCEQNLNHDAMYWYRQDPGQGLRLIYYSQIVNDFQKGDIAEGYSVSREKKESFPLTVTSAQKNPTAFYLCASSIQGSSYEQYFGPGTRLTVT.

The sample holds a few counts of this clone. The chain combines TRBV30 with TRBJ1-2; unclear D gene. The germline V and J ends were trimmed by 6 bases and 9 bases, with 11 bases remaining between them. Per germline, CDR1 GTSNPN and CDR2 SVGIG (reference sequence). The CDR3 is 10 amino acids. The CDR3 DNA reads as TGTGCCTGCGACCAAGGGAGCTACACCTTC. Amino acid sequence: CACDQGSYTF.

This clone has more than one count but fewer than ten. The chain is built from TRBV30 and TRBJ1-4; TRBD1 is a possible D gene (5 bases). CDR3 length: 17 amino acids. Looked up from germline, CDR1 is GTSNPN and CDR2 is SVGIG (reference sequence). V lost 2 bases to trimming and J lost 7 bases, with 23 bases between them. Here the CDR3 reads CAWSPPGQMGAGEKLFF. For the CDR3, the DNA is TGTGCCTGGAGTCCCCCGGGGCAGATGGGTGCTGGTGAAAAACTGTTTTTT. Supplemented by reference TRBV30 and TRBJ1-4, the full variable domain reads SQTIHQWPATLVQPVGSPLSLECTVEGTSNPNLYWYRQAAGRGLQLLFYSVGIGQISSEVPQNLSASRPQDRQFILSSKKLLLSDSGFYLCAWSPPGQMGAGEKLFFGSGTQLSVL.